The 11 T cell receptor beta chains below were found in one sample sequenced in a study of blood T cell repertoires in COVID-19. Assay: immunoSEQ multiplex PCR; the TCRdb copy retains only in-frame clones and omits some. The sample consists of about 190,000 clones, 84% of them appearing once. The sequenced material came from peripheral blood. The origin of the receptors is a man aged 25-45 years with active or convalescent COVID-19.

This chain connects TRBV7-2 to TRBJ2-7; no clear D gene. Germline CDR1 and CDR2: SGHTA and FQGNSA. This CDR3 has 16 amino acids. Trimming removed 5 bases from V and 2 bases from J, with 19 bases in between. Written as DNA, the CDR3 is TGTGCCAGCAGCCAGACAAGAGCACAGACCCCCTACGAGCAGTACTTC. Translated: CASSQTRAQTPYEQYF.

This clone was counted a few times. CDR3 DNA: TGTGCCACCAGTGATTCTCTAGCGTTCTCCTACAATGAGCAGTTCTTC. This translates into CATSDSLAFSYNEQFF. The chain has TRBV24-1 and TRBJ2-1, with D possibly being TRBD2 (6 bases). The CDR3 runs 16 residues. Trimming pared 2 bases from V and 0 bases from J, leaving 10 bases between. Germline loops: CDR1 KGHDR, CDR2 SFDVKD.

The sample holds one count of this clone. The chain uses TRBV4-1 and TRBJ2-2, with D tentatively TRBD2 (5 bases). The CDR3 consists of 17 residues. Germline V gives CDR1 MGHRA, CDR2 YSYEKL. The germline V and J ends were trimmed by 4 bases and 4 bases, with 19 bases remaining between them. In DNA, the CDR3 is TGCGCCAGCAGCCCCTCCCCGGGGTATCGGAGCACCGGGGAGCTGTTTTTT. Translating it yields CASSPSPGYRSTGELFF.

This clone was seen a few times. The chain recombines TRBV7-8 with TRBJ1-1; TRBD1 is a possible D gene (6 bases). The V end lost 3 bases, the J end lost 4 bases, and 18 bases lay between the germline ends. CDR1 SGHVS and CDR2 FQNEAQ come from the germline V gene. The CDR3 totals 16 residues. CDR3 region: CASSLDSNRAGTEAFF. CDR3 nucleotides: TGTGCCAGCAGCTTGGATTCCAACAGGGCGGGCACTGAAGCTTTCTTT.

The chain is built from TRBV7-2 and TRBJ2-2, with D possibly being TRBD2 (6 bases). The ends were cut back, 3 bases at V and 4 bases at J, with 6 bases in the middle. The CDR3 loop spans 13 amino acids. Germline loops: CDR1 SGHTA, CDR2 FQGNSA. CDR3 in DNA: TGTGCCAGCAGCTTCGGGGGCACCGGGGAGCTGTTTTTT. Translation: CASSFGGTGELFF.

CDR3 sequence: CASSQAIQETQYF. CDR3 bases: TGCGCCAGCAGCCAAGCCATTCAAGAGACCCAGTACTTC. The chain has TRBV4-3 and TRBJ2-5; D gene ambiguous. V dropped 1 base and J dropped 2 bases, with 5 bases sitting between them. The CDR3 is made up of 13 amino acids. Germline V gene sequence: CDR1 LGHNA, CDR2 YSLEER.

The CDR3 loop reads CASSPGTGDYGYTF. The CDR3 DNA reads as TGTGCCAGCAGCCCCGGGACAGGGGACTATGGCTACACCTTC. The rearrangement joins TRBV11-3 to TRBJ1-2, with TRBD1 matching 10 bases. Germline CDR1 and CDR2: SGHNT and YENEEA. The V and J ends lost 5 bases and 3 bases, in that order; junction bases with no gene match: 3. The CDR3 totals 14 residues.

The chain couples TRBV27 to TRBJ2-6; 7 positions agree with TRBD1. The V and J ends lost 6 bases and 0 bases, in that order; junction bases with no gene match: 11. The V gene's germline CDR1 is MNHEY and CDR2 SMNVEV (reference sequence). The CDR3 covers 18 residues. The CDR3 DNA reads TGTGCCAGCAGCCCACCGGGACAGCTCTTCTCTGGGGCCAACGTCCTGACTTTC. This encodes CASSPPGQLFSGANVLTF.

The chain uses TRBV20-1 and TRBJ2-3; D unclear. V was shortened by 3 bases and J by 7 bases, with 11 bases between the two germline ends. There are 12 residues in the CDR3. Germline V lookup: CDR1 DFQATT, CDR2 SNEGSKA (reference sequence). The CDR3 loop is CSASPGAYTQYF. The DNA of the CDR3 is TGCAGTGCTAGTCCGGGTGCGTATACGCAGTATTTT.

This clone is a singleton in its sample. The rearrangement joins TRBV30 to TRBJ2-1; no definite D call. CDR1 and CDR2 (germline): GTSNPN, SVGIG (reference sequence). The CDR3 has 13 residues. With 1 base removed from V and 0 bases from J, the gap between germline ends came to 4 bases. The CDR3 DNA reads TGTGCCTGGAGTGACAGCTCCTACAATGAGCAGTTCTTC. Its translation: CAWSDSSYNEQFF.

The chain couples TRBV19 to TRBJ1-3; D ambiguous. The germline CDR1 and CDR2 sequences are LNHDA and SQIVND (reference sequence). CDR3 length: 16 amino acids. V lost 1 base and J 0 bases, leaving 10 bases between the germline ends. The CDR3 spells CASSIAPGNSGNTIYF. The CDR3 coding sequence is TGTGCCAGTAGTATAGCTCCGGGAAACTCTGGAAACACCATATATTTT.